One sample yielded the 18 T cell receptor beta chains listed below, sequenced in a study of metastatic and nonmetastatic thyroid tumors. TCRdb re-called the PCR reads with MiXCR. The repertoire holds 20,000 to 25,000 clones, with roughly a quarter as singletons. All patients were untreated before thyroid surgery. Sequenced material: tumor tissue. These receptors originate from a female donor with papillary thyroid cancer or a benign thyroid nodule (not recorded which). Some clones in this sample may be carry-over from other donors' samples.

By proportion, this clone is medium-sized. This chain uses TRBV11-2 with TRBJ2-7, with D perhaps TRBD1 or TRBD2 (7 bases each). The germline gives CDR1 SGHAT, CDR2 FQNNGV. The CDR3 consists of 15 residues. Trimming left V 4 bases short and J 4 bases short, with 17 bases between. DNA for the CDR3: TGTGCCAGCAGCTCGCAGGGGGGGGGTTTTTACGAGCAGTACTTC. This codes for CASSSQGGGFYEQYF.

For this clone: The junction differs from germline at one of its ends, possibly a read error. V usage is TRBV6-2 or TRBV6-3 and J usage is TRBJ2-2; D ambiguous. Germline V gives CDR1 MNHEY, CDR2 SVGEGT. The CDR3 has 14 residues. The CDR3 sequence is CASSYHPNTVELFF. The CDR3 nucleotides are TGTGCCAGCAGTTACCACCCGAACACCGTGGAGCTGTTTTTT.

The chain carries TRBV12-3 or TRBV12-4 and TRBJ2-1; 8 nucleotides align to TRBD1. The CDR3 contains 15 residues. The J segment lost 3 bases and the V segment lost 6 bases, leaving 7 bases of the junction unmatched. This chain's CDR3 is CASSPDRVYYNEQFF. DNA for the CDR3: TGTGCCAGCAGCCCGGACAGGGTGTACTACAATGAGCAGTTCTTC.

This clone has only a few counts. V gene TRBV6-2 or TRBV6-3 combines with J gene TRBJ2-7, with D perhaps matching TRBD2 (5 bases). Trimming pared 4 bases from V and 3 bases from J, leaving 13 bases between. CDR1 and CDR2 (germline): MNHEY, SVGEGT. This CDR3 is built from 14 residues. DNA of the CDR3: TGTGCCAGCAGTTTGGCGGGCAACTACTACGAGCAGTACTTC. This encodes CASSLAGNYYEQYF.

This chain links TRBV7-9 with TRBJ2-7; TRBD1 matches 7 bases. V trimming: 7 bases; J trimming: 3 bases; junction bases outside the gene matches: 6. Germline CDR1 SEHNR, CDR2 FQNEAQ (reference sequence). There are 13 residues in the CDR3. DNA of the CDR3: TGTGCCAGCATTTTAGGGACAGTCTACGAGCAGTACTTC. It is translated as CASILGTVYEQYF.

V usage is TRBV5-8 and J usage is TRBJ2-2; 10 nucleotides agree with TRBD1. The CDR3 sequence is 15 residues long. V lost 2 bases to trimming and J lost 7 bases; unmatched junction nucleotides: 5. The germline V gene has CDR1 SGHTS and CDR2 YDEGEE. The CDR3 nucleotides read TGTGCCAGCAGCTTCGGACAGGGGGGCAACGGGGAGCTGTTTTTT. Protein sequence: CASSFGQGGNGELFF. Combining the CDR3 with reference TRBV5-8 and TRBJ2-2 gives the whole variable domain EAGVTQSPTHLIKTRGQQATLRCSPISGHTSVYWYQQALGLGLQFLLWYDEGEERNRGNFPPRFSGRQFPNYSSELNVNALELEDSALYLCASSFGQGGNGELFFGEGSRLTVL.

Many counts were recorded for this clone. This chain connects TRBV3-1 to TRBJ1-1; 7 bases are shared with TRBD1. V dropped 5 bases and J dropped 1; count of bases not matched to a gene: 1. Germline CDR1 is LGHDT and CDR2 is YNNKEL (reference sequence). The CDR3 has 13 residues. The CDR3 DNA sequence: TGTGCCAGCAGCAGACAGGGGAACACTGAAGCTTTCTTT. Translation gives CASSRQGNTEAFF.

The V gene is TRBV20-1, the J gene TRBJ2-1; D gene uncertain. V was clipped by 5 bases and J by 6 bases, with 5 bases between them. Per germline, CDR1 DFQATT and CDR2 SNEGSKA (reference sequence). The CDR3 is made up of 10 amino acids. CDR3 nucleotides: TGCAGTGCTGACGCCAATGAGCAGTTCTTC. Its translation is CSADANEQFF.

The CDR3 region has the DNA TGCGCCAGCAGCGAGACACGCGGCAGGGACACGGACAATGAGCAGTTCTTC. Residues: CASSETRGRDTDNEQFF. This chain joins TRBV4-1 and TRBJ2-1; D may be TRBD1 (6 bases). This CDR3 has 17 amino acids. Germline lookup yields CDR1 MGHRA and CDR2 YSYEKL. Trimming took off 5 bases at V and 5 bases at J, with 22 bases between the two ends.

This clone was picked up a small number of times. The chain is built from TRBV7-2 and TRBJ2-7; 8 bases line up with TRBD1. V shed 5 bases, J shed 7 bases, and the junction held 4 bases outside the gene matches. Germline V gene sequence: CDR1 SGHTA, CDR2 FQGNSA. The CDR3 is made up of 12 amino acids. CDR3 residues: CASSPGQGEQYF. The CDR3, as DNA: TGTGCCAGCAGCCCAGGACAGGGAGAGCAGTACTTC.

Here the CDR3 DNA reads TGTGCCAGCAGCTTACAGGGTCTAAACTATGGCTACACCTTC. It specifies CASSLQGLNYGYTF. V gene TRBV7-9 combines with J gene TRBJ1-2; tentatively, D is TRBD1 (5 bases). Trimming took 2 bases from V and 2 from J, leaving 9 bases between them. Germline lookup yields CDR1 SEHNR and CDR2 FQNEAQ (reference sequence). The CDR3 is 14 amino acids. Variable domain in full (rest from reference TRBV7-9 and TRBJ1-2): DTGVSQNPRHKITKRGQNVTFRCDPISEHNRLYWYRQTLGQGPEFLTYFQNEAQLEKSRLLSDRFSAERPKGSFSTLEIQRTEQGDSAMYLCASSLQGLNYGYTFGSGTRLTVV.

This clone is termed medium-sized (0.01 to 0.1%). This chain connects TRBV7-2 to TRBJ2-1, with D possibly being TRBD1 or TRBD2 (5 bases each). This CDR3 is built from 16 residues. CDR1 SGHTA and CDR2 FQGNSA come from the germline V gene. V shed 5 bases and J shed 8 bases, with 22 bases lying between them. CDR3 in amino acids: CASSHSEGLLFDEQFF. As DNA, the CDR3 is TGTGCCAGCAGCCACTCAGAGGGGTTGTTGTTTGATGAGCAGTTCTTC.

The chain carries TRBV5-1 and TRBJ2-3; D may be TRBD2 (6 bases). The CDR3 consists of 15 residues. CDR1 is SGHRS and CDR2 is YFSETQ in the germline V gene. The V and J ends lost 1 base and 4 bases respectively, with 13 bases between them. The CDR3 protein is CASSLRERRADTQYF. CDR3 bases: TGCGCCAGCAGCTTGCGGGAAAGGAGGGCAGATACGCAGTATTTT.

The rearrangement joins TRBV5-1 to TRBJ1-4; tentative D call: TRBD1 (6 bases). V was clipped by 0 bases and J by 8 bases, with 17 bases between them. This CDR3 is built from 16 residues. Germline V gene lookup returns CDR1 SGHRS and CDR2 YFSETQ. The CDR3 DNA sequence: TGCGCCAGCAGCTTGGGACCGACTGGACAGCTAGAAAAACTGTTTTTT. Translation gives CASSLGPTGQLEKLFF.

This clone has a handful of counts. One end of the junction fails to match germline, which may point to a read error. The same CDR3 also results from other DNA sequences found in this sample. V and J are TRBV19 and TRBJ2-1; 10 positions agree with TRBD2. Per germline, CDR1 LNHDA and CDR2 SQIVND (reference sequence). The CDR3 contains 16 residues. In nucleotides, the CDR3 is TGTGCCAGCAGTAGACTAGCGGGTAGCTCCTACAATGAGCAGTTCTTC. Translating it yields CASSRLAGSSYNEQFF.

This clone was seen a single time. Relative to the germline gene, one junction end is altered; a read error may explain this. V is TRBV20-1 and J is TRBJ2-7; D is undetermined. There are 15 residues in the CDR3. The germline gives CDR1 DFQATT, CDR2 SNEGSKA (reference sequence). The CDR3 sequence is CIAIHHGKSSYEQYF. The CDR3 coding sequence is TGCATTGCTATTCATCACGGAAAGAGCTCCTACGAGCAGTACTTC.

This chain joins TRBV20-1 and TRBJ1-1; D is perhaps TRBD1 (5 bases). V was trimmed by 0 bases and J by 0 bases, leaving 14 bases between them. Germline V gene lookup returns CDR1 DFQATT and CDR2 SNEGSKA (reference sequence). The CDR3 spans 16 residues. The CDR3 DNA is TGCAGTGCTAGAGATTGGGGCGACCTCATGAACACTGAAGCTTTCTTT. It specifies CSARDWGDLMNTEAFF.

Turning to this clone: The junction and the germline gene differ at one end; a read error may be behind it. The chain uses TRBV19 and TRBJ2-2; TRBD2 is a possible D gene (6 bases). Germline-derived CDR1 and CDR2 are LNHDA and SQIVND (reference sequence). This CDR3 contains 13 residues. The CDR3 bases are TGTGCCAGCTACACATCGAACACCGGGGGGCTGTTTTTT. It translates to CASYTSNTGGLFF.